This TCR beta chain came from a study of regulatory T cells in long-lasting Graves disease. Whole-study findings and limits: There were preferences for TRBV28, TRBJ1-2 and TRBJ2-5 in persistent disease. Results may be inaccurate due to the small sample size.

The CDR3 loop spans 16 amino acids. Germline V gene lookup returns CDR1 SGDLS and CDR2 YYNGEE. The V segment lost 0 bases and the J segment 9 bases; nucleotides outside the gene matches: 12. HTBI primers from iRepertoire and Arm-PCR of CDR3 regions yielded the TCR beta libraries. In TCRdb, the multiplex PCR reads were re-called with MiXCR into one record per CDR3 protein. The sample holds roughly 420,000 distinct CDR3 sequences; about 14% are singletons and the top ten take approximately 15%. Regarding time point: newly diagnosed GD, antithyroid drugs for less than 3 months. Isolated PBMC RNA provided the starting material for the TCR library. About this clonotype: Its antigen remains unidentified.

These data are also associated with another study on T cells in Graves' hyperthyroidism and ophthalmopathy.

This material consisted of peripheral blood mononuclear cells (PBMCs), taken at new diagnosis, from a patient treated with antithyroid drugs. The J gene is TRBJ2-1, the V gene TRBV9, with 7 bases lining up with TRBD2. The TCR comes from a woman in her forties or fifties with Graves disease. CDR3 region: CASSVVFAGDRTEQFF. The DNA for the CDR3 is TGTGCCAGCAGCGTAGTCTTTGCGGGAGATCGGACTGAGCAGTTCTTC.